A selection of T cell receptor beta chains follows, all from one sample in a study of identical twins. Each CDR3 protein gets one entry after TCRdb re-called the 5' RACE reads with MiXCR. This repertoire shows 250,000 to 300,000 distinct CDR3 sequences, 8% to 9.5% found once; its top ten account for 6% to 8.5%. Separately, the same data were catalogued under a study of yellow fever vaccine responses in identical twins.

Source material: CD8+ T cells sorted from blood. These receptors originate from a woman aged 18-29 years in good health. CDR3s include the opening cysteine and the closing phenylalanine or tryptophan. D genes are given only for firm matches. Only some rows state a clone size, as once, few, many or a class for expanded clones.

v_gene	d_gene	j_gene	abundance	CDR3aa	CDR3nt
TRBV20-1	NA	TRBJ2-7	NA	CSARDPGFSTSYEQYF	TGCAGTGCTAGAGATCCAGGCTTCTCCACCTCCTACGAGCAGTACTTC
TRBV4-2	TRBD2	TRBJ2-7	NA	CASSQERESYEQYF	TGTGCCAGCAGCCAAGAGCGGGAGTCCTACGAGCAGTACTTC
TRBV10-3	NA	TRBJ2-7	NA	CAISAQGRLYEQYF	TGTGCCATCAGTGCCCAGGGGCGCCTGTACGAGCAGTACTTC
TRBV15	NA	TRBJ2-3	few	CATSIPTAALTDTQYF	TGTGCCACCAGCATCCCTACAGCGGCCCTCACAGATACGCAGTATTTT
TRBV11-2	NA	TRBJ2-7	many	CASSPWEGYSYEQYF	TGTGCCAGCAGCCCATGGGAAGGGTATTCCTACGAGCAGTACTTC
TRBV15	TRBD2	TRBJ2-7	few	CATSILVAGGHEQYF	TGTGCCACCAGCATTCTGGTAGCGGGAGGGCACGAGCAGTACTTC
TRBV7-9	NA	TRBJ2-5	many	CASSPPSPGQETQYF	TGTGCCAGCAGTCCTCCCTCCCCGGGTCAAGAGACCCAGTACTTC
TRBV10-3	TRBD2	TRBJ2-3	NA	CAISELAESTDTQYF	TGTGCCATCAGTGAACTAGCGGAGAGCACAGATACGCAGTATTTT
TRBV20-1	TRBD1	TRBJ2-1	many	CSATHRTGYEQFF	TGCAGTGCTACCCATCGGACAGGCTATGAGCAGTTCTTC
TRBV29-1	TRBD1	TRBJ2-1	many	CSVFWPGQGHYNEQFF	TGCAGCGTTTTTTGGCCGGGACAGGGCCATTACAATGAGCAGTTCTTC
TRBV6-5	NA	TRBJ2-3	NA	CASSYSGAATDTQYF	TGTGCCAGCAGTTACTCGGGGGCGGCGACAGATACGCAGTATTTT
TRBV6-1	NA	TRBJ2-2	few	CASSEVGNTGELFF	TGTGCCAGCAGTGAAGTCGGGAACACCGGGGAGCTGTTTTTT
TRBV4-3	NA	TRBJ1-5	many	CASSQDPDQPQHF	TGCGCCAGCAGCCAAGATCCCGATCAGCCCCAGCATTTT
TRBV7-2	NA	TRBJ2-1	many	CASSLTINGDEQFF	TGTGCCAGCAGCTTGACGATCAACGGGGATGAGCAGTTCTTC
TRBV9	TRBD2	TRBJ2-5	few	CASSVYGRGSQETQYF	TGTGCCAGCAGCGTATATGGGCGGGGGTCCCAAGAGACCCAGTACTTC
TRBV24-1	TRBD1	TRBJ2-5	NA	CATSDRDRGFQETQYF	TGTGCCACCAGTGATCGGGACAGGGGGTTTCAAGAGACCCAGTACTTC
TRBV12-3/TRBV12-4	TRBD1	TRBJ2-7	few	CASSPATGNSYEQYF	TGTGCCAGCAGTCCGGCGACAGGGAACTCCTACGAGCAGTACTTC
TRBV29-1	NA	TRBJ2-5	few	CSVEREGVGQETQYF	TGCAGCGTGGAAAGGGAGGGGGTGGGCCAAGAGACCCAGTACTTC
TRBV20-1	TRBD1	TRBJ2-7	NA	CSARDSADRVWYEQYF	TGCAGTGCTAGAGATAGCGCTGACAGGGTTTGGTACGAGCAGTACTTC
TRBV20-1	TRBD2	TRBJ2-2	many	CSATTSGDLTGELFF	TGCAGTGCCACGACTAGCGGGGACCTCACCGGGGAGCTGTTTTTT
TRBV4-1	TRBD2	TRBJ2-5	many	CASSQDPGLAGGTYQETQYF	TGCGCCAGCAGCCAAGATCCGGGACTAGCGGGAGGCACGTACCAAGAGACCCAGTACTTC
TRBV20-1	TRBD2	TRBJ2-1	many	CSARDVWTSRNEQFF	TGCAGTGCTAGAGATGTGTGGACTAGCAGGAATGAGCAGTTCTTC
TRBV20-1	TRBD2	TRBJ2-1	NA	CSARDDGLADEQFF	TGCAGTGCTAGAGATGACGGACTAGCGGATGAGCAGTTCTTC
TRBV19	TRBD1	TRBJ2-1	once	CASTRDSGVYNEQFF	TGTGCCAGTACCCGGGACAGTGGAGTTTACAATGAGCAGTTCTTC
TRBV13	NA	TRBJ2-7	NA	CASSSWAYEQYF	TGTGCCAGCAGCTCTTGGGCCTACGAGCAGTACTTC
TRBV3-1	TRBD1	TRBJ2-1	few	CASSLDRGDEQFF	TGTGCCAGCAGCCTAGACAGGGGGGATGAGCAGTTCTTC
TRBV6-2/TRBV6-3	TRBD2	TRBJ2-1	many	CASTVAGHYNEQFF	TGTGCCAGCACGGTAGCGGGCCACTACAATGAGCAGTTCTTC
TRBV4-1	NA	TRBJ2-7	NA	CASSQEEGAPGEQYF	TGCGCCAGCAGCCAAGAGGAGGGGGCCCCGGGCGAGCAGTACTTC
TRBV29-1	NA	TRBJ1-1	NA	CSVETQGGTEAFF	TGCAGCGTTGAAACACAGGGTGGTACTGAAGCTTTCTTT
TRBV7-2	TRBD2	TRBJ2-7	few	CASSPPPGREVHEQYF	TGTGCCAGCAGCCCGCCCCCCGGGAGGGAAGTCCACGAGCAGTACTTC
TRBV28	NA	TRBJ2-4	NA	CASSPPGGSKNIQYF	TGTGCCAGCAGTCCCCCTGGGGGGAGCAAAAACATTCAGTACTTC
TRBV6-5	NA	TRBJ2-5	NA	CASSYGRSQETQYF	TGTGCCAGCAGTTACGGCCGGAGCCAAGAGACCCAGTACTTC
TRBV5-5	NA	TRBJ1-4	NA	CASSAGAVTNEKLFF	TGTGCCAGCAGCGCGGGGGCAGTGACTAATGAAAAACTGTTTTTT
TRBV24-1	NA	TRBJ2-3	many	CATSTRRGTDTQYF	TGTGCCACCAGCACTAGAAGAGGCACAGATACGCAGTATTTT
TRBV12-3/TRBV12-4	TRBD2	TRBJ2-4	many	CASSFLAGGENIQYF	TGTGCCAGCAGTTTCTTAGCGGGAGGAGAAAACATTCAGTACTTC